This note documents a single T cell receptor (beta chain) sequence. TCRdb reanalysed the 5' RACE reads using MiXCR and keeps one entry per CDR3 protein. The sample records some 65,000 distinct CDR3 sequences, over 15% being singletons. V shed 0 bases, J shed 8 bases, and the junction held 15 bases outside the gene matches. The CDR3 runs 19 residues. Germline V CDR1 and CDR2: SGHRS, YFSETQ. This specimen belongs to a study of T-cell memory formation after mild COVID-19. The chain couples TRBV5-1 to TRBJ2-1; 12 bases fit TRBD2. The sample was PBMCs or a T cell subset sorted from them (not recorded which). The source of this sequence is an adult woman who had mild COVID-19 (a few samples of this study predate the infection). Cell type and time point are not known. CDR3 coding DNA: TGCGCCAGCAGCTTGGGCGGACTAGCGGGATTCCCTCGGTCGGATGAGCAGTTCTTC. Encoded protein: CASSLGGLAGFPRSDEQFF.